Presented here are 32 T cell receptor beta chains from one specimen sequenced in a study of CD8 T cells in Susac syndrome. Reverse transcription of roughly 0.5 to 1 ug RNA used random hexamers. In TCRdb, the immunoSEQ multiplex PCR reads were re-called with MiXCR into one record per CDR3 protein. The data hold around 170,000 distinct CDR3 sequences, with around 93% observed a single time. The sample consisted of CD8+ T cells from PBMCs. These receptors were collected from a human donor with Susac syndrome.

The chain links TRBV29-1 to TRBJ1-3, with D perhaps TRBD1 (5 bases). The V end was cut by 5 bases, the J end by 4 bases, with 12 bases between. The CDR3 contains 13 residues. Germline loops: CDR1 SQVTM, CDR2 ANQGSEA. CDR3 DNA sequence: TGCAGCGTTTTCAGGGCATCAGGAAACACCATATATTTT. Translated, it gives CSVFRASGNTIYF.

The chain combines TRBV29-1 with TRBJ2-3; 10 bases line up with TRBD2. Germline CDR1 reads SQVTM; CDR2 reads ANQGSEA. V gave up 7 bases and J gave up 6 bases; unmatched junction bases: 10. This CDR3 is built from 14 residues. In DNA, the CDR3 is TGCAGCGCATCGGGACTAGCGATAGCCGATACGCAGTATTTT. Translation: CSASGLAIADTQYF.

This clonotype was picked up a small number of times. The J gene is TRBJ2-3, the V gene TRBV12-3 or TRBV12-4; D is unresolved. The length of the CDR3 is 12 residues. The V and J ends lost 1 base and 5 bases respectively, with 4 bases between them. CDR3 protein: CASSLEGDTQYF. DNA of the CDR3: TGTGCCAGCAGTTTAGAGGGAGATACGCAGTATTTT.

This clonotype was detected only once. As DNA, the CDR3 is TGCGCCAGCAGTAGCACTCAAAACACAGATACGCAGTATTTT. Amino acids: CASSSTQNTDTQYF. This sequence joins TRBV4-1 and TRBJ2-3, with D unresolved. There are 14 residues in the CDR3. Germline CDR1 reads MGHRA; CDR2 reads YSYEKL. With 6 bases removed from V and 2 bases from J, the gap between germline ends came to 12 bases.

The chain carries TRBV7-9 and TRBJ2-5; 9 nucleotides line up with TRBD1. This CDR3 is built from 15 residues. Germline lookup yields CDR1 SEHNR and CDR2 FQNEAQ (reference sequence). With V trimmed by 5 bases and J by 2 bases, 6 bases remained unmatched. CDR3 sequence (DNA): TGTGCCAGCAGCCCGATGACAGGGGGTCAAGAGACCCAGTACTTC. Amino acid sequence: CASSPMTGGQETQYF.

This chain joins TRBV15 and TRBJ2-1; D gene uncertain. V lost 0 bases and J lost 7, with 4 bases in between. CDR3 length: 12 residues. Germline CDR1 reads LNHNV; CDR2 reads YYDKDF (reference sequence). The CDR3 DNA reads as TGTGCCACCAGCAGAGAACAAAATGAGCAGTTCTTC. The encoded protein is CATSREQNEQFF. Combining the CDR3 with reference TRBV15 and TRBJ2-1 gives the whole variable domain DAMVIQNPRYQVTQFGKPVTLSCSQTLNHNVMYWYQQKSSQAPKLLFHYYDKDFNNEADTPDNFQSRRPNTSFCFLDIRSPGLGDTAMYLCATSREQNEQFFGPGTRLTVL.

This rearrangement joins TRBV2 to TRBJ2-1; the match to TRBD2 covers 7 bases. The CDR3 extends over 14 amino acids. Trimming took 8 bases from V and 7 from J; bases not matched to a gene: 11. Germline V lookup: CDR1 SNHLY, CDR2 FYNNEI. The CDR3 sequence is CASGGGLVWNEQFF. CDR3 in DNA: TGTGCCAGCGGGGGGGGGTTGGTCTGGAATGAGCAGTTCTTC.

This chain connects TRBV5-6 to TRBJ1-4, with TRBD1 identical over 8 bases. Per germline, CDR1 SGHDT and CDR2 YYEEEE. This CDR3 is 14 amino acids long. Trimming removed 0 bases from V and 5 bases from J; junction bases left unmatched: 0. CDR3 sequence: CASSLGTGNEKLFF. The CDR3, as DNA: TGTGCCAGCAGCTTGGGGACAGGGAATGAAAAACTGTTTTTT.

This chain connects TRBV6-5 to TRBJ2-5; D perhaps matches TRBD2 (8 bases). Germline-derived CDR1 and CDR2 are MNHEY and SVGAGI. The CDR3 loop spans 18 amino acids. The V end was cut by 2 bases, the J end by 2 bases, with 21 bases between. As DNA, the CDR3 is TGTGCCAGCAGTTACCCCCGGGGGGGGACAGACTTTCAAGAGACCCAGTACTTC. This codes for CASSYPRGGTDFQETQYF.

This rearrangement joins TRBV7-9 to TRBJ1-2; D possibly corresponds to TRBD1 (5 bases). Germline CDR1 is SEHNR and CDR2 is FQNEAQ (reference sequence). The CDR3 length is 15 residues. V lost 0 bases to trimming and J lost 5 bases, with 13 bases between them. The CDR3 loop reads CASSLAVDTSYGYTF. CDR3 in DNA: TGTGCCAGCAGCTTAGCGGTGGACACTTCTTATGGCTACACCTTC.

The CDR3 DNA is TGTGCCAGCAGCTACGGCGGTAGAGGCCTTAATGAAAAACTGTTTTTT. Its protein is CASSYGGRGLNEKLFF. The J gene is TRBJ1-4, the V gene TRBV3-1; no firm D call. The CDR3 extends over 16 amino acids. Trimming removed 5 bases from V and 4 bases from J, with 17 bases in between. Germline V gives CDR1 LGHDT, CDR2 YNNKEL (reference sequence).

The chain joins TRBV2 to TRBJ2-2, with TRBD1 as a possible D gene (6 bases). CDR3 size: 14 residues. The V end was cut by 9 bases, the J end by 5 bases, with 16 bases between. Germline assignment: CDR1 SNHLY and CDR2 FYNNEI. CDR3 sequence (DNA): TGTGCCAGGGACGGACAGAATCCGACCGGGGAGCTGTTTTTT. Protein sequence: CARDGQNPTGELFF.

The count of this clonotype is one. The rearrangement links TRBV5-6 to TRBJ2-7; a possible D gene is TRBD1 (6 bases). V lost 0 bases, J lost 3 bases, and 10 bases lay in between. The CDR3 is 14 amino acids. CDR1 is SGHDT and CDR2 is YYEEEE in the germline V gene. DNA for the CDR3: TGTGCCAGCAGCTTGGGTAACAGGGACTACGAGCAGTACTTC. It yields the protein CASSLGNRDYEQYF. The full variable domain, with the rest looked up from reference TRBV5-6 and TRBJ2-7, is DAGVTQSPTHLIKTRGQQVTLRCSPKSGHDTVSWYQQALGQGPQFIFQYYEEEERQRGNFPDRFSGHQFPNYSSELNVNALLLGDSALYLCASSLGNRDYEQYFGPGTRLTVT.

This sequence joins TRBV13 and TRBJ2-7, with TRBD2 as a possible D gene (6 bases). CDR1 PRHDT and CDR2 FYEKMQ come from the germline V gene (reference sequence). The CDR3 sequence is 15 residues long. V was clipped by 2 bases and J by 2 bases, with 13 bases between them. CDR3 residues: CASSLRRENTYEQYF. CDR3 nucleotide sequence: TGTGCCAGCAGCTTAAGGCGGGAAAATACCTACGAGCAGTACTTC.

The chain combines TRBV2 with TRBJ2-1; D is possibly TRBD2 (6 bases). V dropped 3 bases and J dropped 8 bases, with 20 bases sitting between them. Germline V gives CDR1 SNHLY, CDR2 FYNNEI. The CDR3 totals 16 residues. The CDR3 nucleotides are TGTGCCAGCAGTGATCCCTCGGGAGCGCTCGGCCATGAGCAGTTCTTC. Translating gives CASSDPSGALGHEQFF.

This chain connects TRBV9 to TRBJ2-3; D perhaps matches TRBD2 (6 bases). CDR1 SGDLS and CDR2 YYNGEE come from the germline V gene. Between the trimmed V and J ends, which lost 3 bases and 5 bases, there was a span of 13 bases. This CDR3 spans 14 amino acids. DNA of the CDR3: TGTGCCAGCAGCGGGGGACTGGCAGTAGATACGCAGTATTTT. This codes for CASSGGLAVDTQYF.

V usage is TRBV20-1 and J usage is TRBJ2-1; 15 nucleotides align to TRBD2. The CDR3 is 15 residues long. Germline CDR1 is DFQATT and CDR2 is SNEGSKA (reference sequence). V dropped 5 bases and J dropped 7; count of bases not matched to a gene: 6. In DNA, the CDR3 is TGCAGTGCTGGACTAGCGGGAGGGTTTTATAATGAGCAGTTCTTC. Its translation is CSAGLAGGFYNEQFF.

CDR3 amino acids: CASSQGTTSGGLGEQFF. CDR3 nucleotides: TGCGCCAGCAGCCAGGGGACGACTAGCGGGGGCCTAGGTGAGCAGTTCTTC. This chain connects TRBV4-1 to TRBJ2-1; TRBD2 matches 12 bases. The V segment lost 3 bases and the J segment 9 bases; nucleotides outside the gene matches: 12. Germline CDR1 MGHRA, CDR2 YSYEKL. This CDR3 region has 17 residues.

This CDR3 is CASSVAGSTSSYEQYF. In nucleotides, the CDR3 is TGTGCCAGCAGCGTAGCAGGGTCTACGAGCTCCTACGAGCAGTACTTC. The J gene is TRBJ2-7, the V gene TRBV9; perhaps TRBD1 as D (5 bases). V was clipped by 0 bases and J by 0 bases, with 13 bases between them. Germline loops: CDR1 SGDLS, CDR2 YYNGEE. The CDR3 is made up of 16 amino acids.

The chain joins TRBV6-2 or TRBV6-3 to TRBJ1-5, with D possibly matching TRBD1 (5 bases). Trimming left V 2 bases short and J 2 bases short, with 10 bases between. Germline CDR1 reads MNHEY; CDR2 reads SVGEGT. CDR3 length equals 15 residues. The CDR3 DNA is TGTGCCAGCAGTTACGATGGGGGAGGCAATCAGCCCCAGCATTTT. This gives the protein CASSYDGGGNQPQHF.

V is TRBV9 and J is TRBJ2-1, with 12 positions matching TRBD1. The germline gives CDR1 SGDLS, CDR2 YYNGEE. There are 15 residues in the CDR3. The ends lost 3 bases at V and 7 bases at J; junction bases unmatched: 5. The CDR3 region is CASSEGTGGINEQFF. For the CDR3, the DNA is TGTGCCAGCAGCGAGGGGACAGGGGGCATAAATGAGCAGTTCTTC.

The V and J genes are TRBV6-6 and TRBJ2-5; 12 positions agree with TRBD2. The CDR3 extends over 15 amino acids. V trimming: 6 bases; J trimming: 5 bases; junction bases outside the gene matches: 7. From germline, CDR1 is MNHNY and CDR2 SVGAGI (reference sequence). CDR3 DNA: TGTGCCAGCAGAGACTCTGGGACTAGCGGGGAGACCCAGTACTTC. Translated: CASRDSGTSGETQYF.

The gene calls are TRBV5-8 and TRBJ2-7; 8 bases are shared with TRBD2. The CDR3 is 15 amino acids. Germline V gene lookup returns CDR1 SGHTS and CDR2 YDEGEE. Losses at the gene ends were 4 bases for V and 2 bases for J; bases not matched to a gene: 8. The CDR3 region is CASSPTSGVTYEQYF. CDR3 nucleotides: TGTGCCAGCAGCCCCACTAGCGGTGTTACCTACGAGCAGTACTTC. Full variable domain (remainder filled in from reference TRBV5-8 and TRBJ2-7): EAGVTQSPTHLIKTRGQQATLRCSPISGHTSVYWYQQALGLGLQFLLWYDEGEERNRGNFPPRFSGRQFPNYSSELNVNALELEDSALYLCASSPTSGVTYEQYFGPGTRLTVT.

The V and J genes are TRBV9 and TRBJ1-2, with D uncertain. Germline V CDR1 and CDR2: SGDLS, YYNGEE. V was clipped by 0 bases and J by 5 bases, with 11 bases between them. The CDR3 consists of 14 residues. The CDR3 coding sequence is TGTGCCAGCAGCGTAGGAGGTGCTGGATATGGCTACACCTTC. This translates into CASSVGGAGYGYTF.

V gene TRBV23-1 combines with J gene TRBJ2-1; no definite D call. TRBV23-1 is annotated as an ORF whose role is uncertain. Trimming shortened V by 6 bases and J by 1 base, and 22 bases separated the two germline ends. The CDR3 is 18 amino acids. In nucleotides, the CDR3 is TGCGCCAGCAGAAACCCACACGAACGGCGTGGGTCCTACAATGAGCAGTTCTTC. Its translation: CASRNPHERRGSYNEQFF.

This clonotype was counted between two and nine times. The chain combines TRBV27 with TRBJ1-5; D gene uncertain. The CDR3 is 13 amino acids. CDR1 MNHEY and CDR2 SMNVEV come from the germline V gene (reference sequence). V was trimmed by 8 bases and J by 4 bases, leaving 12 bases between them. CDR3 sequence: CASSPTGNQPQHF. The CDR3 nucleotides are TGTGCCAGCTCACCAACGGGGAATCAGCCCCAGCATTTT.

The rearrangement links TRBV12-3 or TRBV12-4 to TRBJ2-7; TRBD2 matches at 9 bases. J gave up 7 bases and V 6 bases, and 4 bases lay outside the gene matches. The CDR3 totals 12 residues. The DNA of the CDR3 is TGTGCCAGCAGGCGGGGGGGCGGTGAGCAGTACTTC. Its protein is CASRRGGGEQYF.

CDR3 protein: CSAQRQGIETQYF. The CDR3 DNA reads as TGCAGCGCCCAACGACAGGGGATAGAGACCCAGTACTTC. V is TRBV29-1 and J is TRBJ2-5; 8 bases are shared with TRBD1. Trimming removed 7 bases from V and 4 bases from J; junction bases left unmatched: 8. This CDR3 is 13 amino acids long. Germline lookup yields CDR1 SQVTM and CDR2 ANQGSEA.

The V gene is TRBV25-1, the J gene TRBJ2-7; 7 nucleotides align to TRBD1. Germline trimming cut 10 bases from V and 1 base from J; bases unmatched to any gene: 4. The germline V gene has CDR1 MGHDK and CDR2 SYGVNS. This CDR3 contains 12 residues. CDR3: CATRQGSYEQYF. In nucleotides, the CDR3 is TGTGCCACACGACAGGGTTCCTACGAGCAGTACTTC.

The CDR3 region is CASSFPGMNTEAFF. CDR3 DNA: TGTGCCAGCAGCTTTCCCGGAATGAACACTGAAGCTTTCTTT. The V and J genes are TRBV11-2 and TRBJ1-1; D unresolved. CDR1 is SGHAT, CDR2 FQNNGV, per germline. The V and J ends lost 3 bases and 0 bases respectively, with 8 bases between them. CDR3 length equals 14 residues.

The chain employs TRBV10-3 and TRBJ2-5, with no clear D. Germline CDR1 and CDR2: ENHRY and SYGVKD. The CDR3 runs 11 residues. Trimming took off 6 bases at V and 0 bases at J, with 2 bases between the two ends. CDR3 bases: TGTGCCATCAGCAACCAAGAGACCCAGTACTTC. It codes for CAISNQETQYF.

The DNA of the CDR3 is TGTGCCAGCAGCTTAGGGACAGGGTCAGATACGCAGTATTTT. It is translated as CASSLGTGSDTQYF. The chain uses TRBV5-6 and TRBJ2-3, with 9 positions matching TRBD1. This CDR3 region has 14 residues. CDR1 and CDR2 (germline): SGHDT, YYEEEE. V lost 2 bases and J lost 4; bases outside the gene matches: 2.